This entry lists 20 T cell receptor beta chains sequenced from one sample in a study of regulatory T cells in long-lasting Graves disease. Libraries of TCR beta came from iRepertoire HTBI primers plus Arm-PCR of CDR3 regions. A single record per CDR3 protein comes from TCRdb applying MiXCR to the multiplex PCR reads. Of about 400,000 distinct CDR3 sequences in the sample, less than 25% were seen once. Described time point: persistent/refractory GD, antithyroid drugs over 5 years with positive TRAb. Extracted PBMC RNA gave rise to the TCR library. The sample here was peripheral blood mononuclear cells (PBMCs), taken when the disease was refractory, from a patient treated with antithyroid drugs. Every receptor here comes from a female donor with Graves disease.

In this sample, this clonotype turned up many times. V usage is TRBV10-3 and J usage is TRBJ1-6, with no clear D. Germline CDR1 and CDR2: ENHRY and SYGVKD. This CDR3 is built from 15 residues. Trimming left V 8 bases short and J 7 bases short, with 18 bases between. CDR3 loop: CAIQSEEGMNSPLHF. The CDR3 DNA is TGTGCCATCCAATCTGAGGAAGGGATGAATTCACCCCTCCACTTT.

This clonotype has ten or more counts. The rearrangement joins TRBV28 to TRBJ2-7, with D possibly matching TRBD2 (6 bases). The CDR3 totals 16 residues. The V gene lost 6 bases and the J gene lost 0 bases, with 18 bases spanning the gap. Germline V gene lookup returns CDR1 MDHEN and CDR2 SYDVKM. CDR3 in amino acids: CASSRPWDFLSYEQYF. CDR3 DNA sequence: TGTGCCAGCAGCAGACCATGGGACTTCCTCTCCTACGAGCAGTACTTC.

A word on this clonotype: A much larger clone differs by one base, so this may be a read error. This chain joins TRBV6-6 and TRBJ2-4, with D hard to call. The V end was cut by 0 bases, the J end by 2 bases, with 11 bases between. Germline V CDR1 and CDR2: MNHNY, SVGAGI (reference sequence). This CDR3 comprises 16 residues. CDR3 nucleotide sequence: TGTGCCAGCAGTTACTCGGGCAGGTTATCCAAAAACATTCAGTACTTC. Translated, it gives CASSYSGRLSKNIQYF.

J is TRBJ1-3 and V is TRBV12-3 or TRBV12-4; D call uncertain. Trimming took off 8 bases at V and 3 bases at J, with 8 bases between the two ends. The CDR3 is made up of 12 amino acids. The CDR3 sequence is CASARIGNTIYF. The CDR3 DNA reads TGTGCCAGCGCTCGGATTGGAAACACCATATATTTT.

This clonotype was recorded many times. J is TRBJ1-2 and V is TRBV12-3 or TRBV12-4; D may be TRBD1 (5 bases). Between the trimmed V and J ends, which lost 3 bases and 5 bases, there was a span of 13 bases. The CDR3 is made up of 14 amino acids. CDR3 sequence: CASSLGQGTYGYTF. The CDR3 DNA follows: TGTGCCAGCAGTTTGGGGCAGGGAACTTATGGCTACACCTTC.

This clonotype occurred a few times. The chain is built from TRBV18 and TRBJ1-4, with D hard to call. The CDR3 runs 17 residues. V was pared by 0 bases and J by 3 bases, with 14 bases between. Germline loops: CDR1 KGHSH, CDR2 LQKENI. Written as DNA, the CDR3 is TGTGCCAGCTCACCACCGGGCCATTTGGCCGCTAATGAAAAACTGTTTTTT. Translated: CASSPPGHLAANEKLFF.

CDR3 sequence: CATSRLQENTEAFF. DNA for the CDR3: TGTGCCACCAGCAGACTACAGGAGAACACTGAAGCTTTCTTT. The chain joins TRBV15 to TRBJ1-1; maybe TRBD1 (5 bases). CDR1 is LNHNV, CDR2 YYDKDF, per germline (reference sequence). The CDR3 runs 14 residues. The germline V and J ends were trimmed by 2 bases and 1 base, with 8 bases remaining between them.

This clonotype has ten or more counts. The chain is built from TRBV2 and TRBJ2-7; D uncertain. V was cut by 4 bases and J by 5 bases, with 3 bases left in between. Germline V gene lookup returns CDR1 SNHLY and CDR2 FYNNEI. The CDR3 runs 10 residues. The CDR3 sequence is CASSGNEQYF. In DNA form, the CDR3 reads TGTGCCAGCAGTGGTAACGAGCAGTACTTC.

This clonotype was detected ten times or more. V is TRBV6-1 and J is TRBJ2-6, with TRBD2 identical over 12 bases. Germline-derived CDR1 and CDR2 are MNHNS and SASEGT. Trimming took 5 bases from V and 0 from J; bases not matched to a gene: 2. The CDR3 loop spans 17 amino acids. CDR3 amino acids: CASSTTSGGSGANVLTF. The CDR3 DNA sequence: TGTGCCAGCAGTACGACTAGCGGGGGCTCTGGGGCCAACGTCCTGACTTTC.

This clonotype was picked up many times. This chain joins TRBV7-2 and TRBJ1-1; possibly TRBD1 for D (5 bases). The V gene's germline CDR1 is SGHTA and CDR2 FQGNSA. The CDR3 spans 14 residues. V was cut by 3 bases and J by 0 bases, with 8 bases left in between. CDR3 residues: CASSFQGMNTEAFF. CDR3 sequence (DNA): TGTGCCAGCAGCTTCCAGGGCATGAACACTGAAGCTTTCTTT.

This clonotype has at least ten counts. This chain joins TRBV29-1 and TRBJ1-1, with 10 bases fitting TRBD1. The CDR3 is 14 residues long. Germline assignment: CDR1 SQVTM and CDR2 ANQGSEA. V lost 4 bases and J lost 2; bases outside the gene matches: 4. In DNA, the CDR3 is TGCAGCGTTGCAAGGGACAGGGGAAACACTGAAGCTTTCTTT. This gives the protein CSVARDRGNTEAFF.

The rearrangement uses TRBV6-1 and TRBJ2-7; no reliable D call. Germline CDR1 and CDR2: MNHNS and SASEGT. The CDR3 is 13 residues long. Trimming took off 1 base at V and 4 bases at J, with 8 bases between the two ends. The CDR3 DNA reads TGTGCCAGCAGTGAAGAATATTGGTACGAGCAGTACTTC. Its protein product is CASSEEYWYEQYF.

This clonotype appeared many times. The chain uses TRBV6-1 and TRBJ1-2; D is unclear. V lost 2 bases and J lost 10, with 14 bases in between. This CDR3 is built from 13 residues. CDR1 and CDR2 (germline): MNHNS, SASEGT. This chain's CDR3 is CASSEPTRRYYTF. The CDR3 DNA sequence: TGTGCCAGCAGTGAACCTACACGGAGATACTACACCTTC.

This clonotype came up many times. This chain connects TRBV10-3 to TRBJ1-2; D is unclear. The CDR3 totals 15 residues. Germline values: CDR1 ENHRY, CDR2 SYGVKD. Trimming removed 2 bases at V and 1 base at J, with 11 bases between. The CDR3: CAISEGVTGNYGYTF. CDR3 in DNA: TGTGCCATCAGTGAGGGAGTGACGGGTAACTATGGCTACACCTTC.

The chain uses TRBV6-5 and TRBJ1-5; 8 bases map to TRBD1. This CDR3 has 19 residues. Trimming removed 2 bases from V and 4 bases from J; junction bases left unmatched: 16. Germline CDR1 MNHEY, CDR2 SVGAGI. The CDR3 coding sequence is TGTGCCAGCAGTTACCGGGCCTCAGGGGGCTCGCGATTAAATCAGCCCCAGCATTTT. It is translated as CASSYRASGGSRLNQPQHF.

This clonotype has a handful of counts. The J gene is TRBJ1-3, the V gene TRBV11-2; D not certain. The CDR3 contains 13 residues. Trimming removed 4 bases at V and 2 bases at J, with 6 bases between. Germline CDR1 SGHAT, CDR2 FQNNGV. CDR3 nucleotide sequence: TGTGCCAGCAGCTCAAGTCCTGGAAACACCATATATTTT. The encoded protein is CASSSSPGNTIYF.

V is TRBV6-4 and J is TRBJ2-7; D remains ambiguous. The CDR3 contains 11 residues. The ends were cut back, 9 bases at V and 6 bases at J, with 12 bases in the middle. Looked up from germline, CDR1 is MRHNA and CDR2 is SNTAGT. CDR3 loop: CARSYNVEQYF. CDR3 coding DNA: TGTGCCAGGAGCTATAACGTCGAGCAGTACTTC.

This clonotype was counted ten times or more. The rearrangement uses TRBV20-1 and TRBJ2-7; 7 positions match TRBD2. Per germline, CDR1 DFQATT and CDR2 SNEGSKA (reference sequence). The CDR3 runs 16 residues. V dropped 0 bases and J dropped 3; count of bases not matched to a gene: 11. The DNA for the CDR3 is TGCAGTGCTAGAGATAAGGCGGGAGTCTTAGACTACGAGCAGTACTTC. The encoded protein is CSARDKAGVLDYEQYF.

This clonotype has a handful of counts. The chain joins TRBV28 to TRBJ1-2, with D maybe TRBD1 (5 bases). Germline CDR1 and CDR2: MDHEN and SYDVKM. V lost 5 bases and J 7 bases, leaving 23 bases between the germline ends. The CDR3 consists of 16 residues. The CDR3 is CASSPQAGRGVRGYTF. CDR3 nucleotides: TGTGCCAGCAGTCCCCAAGCGGGGAGAGGGGTCCGTGGCTACACCTTC.

The V call is TRBV30, the J call TRBJ1-4; a possible D gene is TRBD1 (6 bases). Germline-derived CDR1 and CDR2 are GTSNPN and SVGIG (reference sequence). The CDR3 runs to 13 residues. Trimming shortened V by 1 base and J by 7 bases, and 10 bases separated the two germline ends. Here the CDR3 reads CAWSGGAGEKLFF. In nucleotides, the CDR3 is TGTGCCTGGAGTGGGGGGGCTGGTGAAAAACTGTTTTTT.